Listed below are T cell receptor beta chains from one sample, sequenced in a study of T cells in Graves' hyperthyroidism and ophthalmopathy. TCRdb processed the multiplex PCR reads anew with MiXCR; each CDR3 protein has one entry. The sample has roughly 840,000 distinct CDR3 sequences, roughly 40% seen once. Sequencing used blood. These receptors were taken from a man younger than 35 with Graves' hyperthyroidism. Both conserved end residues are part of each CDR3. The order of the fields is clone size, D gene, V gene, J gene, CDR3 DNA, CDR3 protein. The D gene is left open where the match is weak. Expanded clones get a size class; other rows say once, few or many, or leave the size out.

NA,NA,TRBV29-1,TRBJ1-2,TGCAGCGTTGAAGACGGAACAGGGTCGAGCTATGGCTACACCTTC,CSVEDGTGSSYGYTF
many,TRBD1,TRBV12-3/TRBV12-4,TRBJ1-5,TGTGCCAGCAGACAGGGGACAGAAGGGAGCAATCAGCCCCAGCATTTT,CASRQGTEGSNQPQHF
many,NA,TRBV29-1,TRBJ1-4,TGCAGCGTTGAAGATGGTAGGGGTTCTAATGAAAAACTGTTTTTT,CSVEDGRGSNEKLFF
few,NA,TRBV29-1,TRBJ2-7,TGCAGCGTTGCCCCAGGCGGCGAGCAGTACTTC,CSVAPGGEQYF
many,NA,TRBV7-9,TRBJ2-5,TGTGCCAGCAGCTCGTCGGTTCAAGAGACCCAGTACTTC,CASSSSVQETQYF
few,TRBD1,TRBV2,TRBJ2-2,TGTGCCAGCAGGTCGGACAGGGGTTGGGCCGGGGAGCTGTTTTTT,CASRSDRGWAGELFF
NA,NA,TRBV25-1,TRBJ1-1,TGTGCCAGCAGTGAACATGGGGCCACTGAAGCTTCCTTT,CASSEHGATEASF
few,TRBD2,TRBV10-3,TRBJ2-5,TGTGCCATCAGTGATTCTCCGGGACTACTACAAGAGACCCAGTACTTC,CAISDSPGLLQETQYF
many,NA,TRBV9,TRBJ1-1,TGTGCCAGCAGCGTAGCCCCAAACCCACGTCCAGACACTGAAGCTTTCTTT,CASSVAPNPRPDTEAFF
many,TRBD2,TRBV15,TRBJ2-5,TGTTATATTCGGCGGGGGGGCGAGACCCAGTACTTC,CYIRRGGETQYF
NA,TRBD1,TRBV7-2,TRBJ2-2,TGTGCCAGCACCCTCCATCCCCGGGACAGGGTAGCGGACACCGGGGAGCTGTTTTTT,CASTLHPRDRVADTGELFF
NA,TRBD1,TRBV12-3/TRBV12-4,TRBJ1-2,TGTGCCAGCAGACAGGGGGCTTATGGCGGCTACACCTTC,CASRQGAYGGYTF
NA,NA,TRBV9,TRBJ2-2,TGTGCCAGCAGCCCGAGCAGGGTTTCCGGGGAGCTGTTTTTT,CASSPSRVSGELFF
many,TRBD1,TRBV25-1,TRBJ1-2,TGTGCCAGCAGTGGAGGACAGGGGAACGGTGGCTACACCTTC,CASSGGQGNGGYTF
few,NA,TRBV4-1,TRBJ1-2,TGCGCCAGCAGCCAAGATTCCTGGGGGAACTATGGCTACACCTTC,CASSQDSWGNYGYTF
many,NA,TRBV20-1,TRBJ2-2,TGCAGTGCTAGAGGAAATACCGGGGAGCTGTTTTTT,CSARGNTGELFF
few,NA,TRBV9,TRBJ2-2,TGTGCCAGCAGCCATTCGGGAGAGGACACCGGGGAGCTGTTTTTT,CASSHSGEDTGELFF
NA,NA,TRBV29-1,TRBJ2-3,TGCAGCGTTGAAGATCACCGAGGGTTCACAGATACGCAGTATTTT,CSVEDHRGFTDTQYF
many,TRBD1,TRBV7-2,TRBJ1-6,TGTGCCAGCAGCGGGCAGGGGGAGAATTCACCCCTCCACTTT,CASSGQGENSPLHF
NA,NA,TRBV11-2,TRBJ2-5,TGTGCCAGCAGTCCCCGGGCCAAAGAGACCCAGTACTTC,CASSPRAKETQYF
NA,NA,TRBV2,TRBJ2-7,TGTGCCAGCAGCAGGTCCTCTAGAGCCCGTTTTCACGAGCAGTACTTC,CASSRSSRARFHEQYF
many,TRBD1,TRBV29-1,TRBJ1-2,TGCAGCGTGGACACAGGGGGCCAATATGGCTACACCTTC,CSVDTGGQYGYTF
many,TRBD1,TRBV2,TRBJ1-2,TGTGCCAGCAGGGCCGGACAGGACAATGGCTACACCTTC,CASRAGQDNGYTF
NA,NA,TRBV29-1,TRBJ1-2,TGCAGCGTTAGGAGGGACGGAGACTACACCTTC,CSVRRDGDYTF
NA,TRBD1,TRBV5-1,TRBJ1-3,TGCGCCAGCAGCTTGTGGGACAGGGGGCTCTCTGGAAACACCATATATTTT,CASSLWDRGLSGNTIYF
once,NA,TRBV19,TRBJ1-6,TGTGCCAGTAGTATCCGCGACACGGTACCCAATAATTCACCCCTCCACTTT,CASSIRDTVPNNSPLHF
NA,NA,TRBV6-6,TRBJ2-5,TGTGCCAGCAGTTTCCTAGGGGGCGGGGGAGAGACCCAGTACTTC,CASSFLGGGGETQYF
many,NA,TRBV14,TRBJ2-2,TGTGCCAGCAGCCAAACCGACGGCGCGAACACCGGGGAGCTGTTTTTT,CASSQTDGANTGELFF
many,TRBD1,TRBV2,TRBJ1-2,TGTGCCAGCAGACCGGACAGGGGTTATGGCTACACCTTC,CASRPDRGYGYTF
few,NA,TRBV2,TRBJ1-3,TGTGCCAGCAGTGAGATCTTACAGGGATCGGGAAACACCATATATTTT,CASSEILQGSGNTIYF
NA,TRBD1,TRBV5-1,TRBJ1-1,TGCGCCAGCAGCGTCACCCCAACAGGGGAGAGTGAAGCTTTCTTT,CASSVTPTGESEAFF
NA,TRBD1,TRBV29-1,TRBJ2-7,TGCAGCGTAACTCTGACAGGGGTCCCCTACGAGCAGTACTTC,CSVTLTGVPYEQYF